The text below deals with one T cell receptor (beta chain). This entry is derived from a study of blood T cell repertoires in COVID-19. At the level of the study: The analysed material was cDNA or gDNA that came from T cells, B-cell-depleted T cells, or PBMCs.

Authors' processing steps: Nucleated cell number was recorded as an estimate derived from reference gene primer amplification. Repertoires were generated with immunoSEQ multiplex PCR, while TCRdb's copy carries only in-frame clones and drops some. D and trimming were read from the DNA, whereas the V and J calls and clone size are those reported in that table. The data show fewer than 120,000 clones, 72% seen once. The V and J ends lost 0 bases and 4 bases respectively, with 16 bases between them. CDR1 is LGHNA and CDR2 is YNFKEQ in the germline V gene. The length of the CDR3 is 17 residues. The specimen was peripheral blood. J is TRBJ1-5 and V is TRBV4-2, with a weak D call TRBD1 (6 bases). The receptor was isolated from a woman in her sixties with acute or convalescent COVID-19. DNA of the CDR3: TGTGCCAGCAGCCAAGAGTGGAGGGGGAGGGAAAATCAGCCCCAGCATTTT. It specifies CASSQEWRGRENQPQHF.